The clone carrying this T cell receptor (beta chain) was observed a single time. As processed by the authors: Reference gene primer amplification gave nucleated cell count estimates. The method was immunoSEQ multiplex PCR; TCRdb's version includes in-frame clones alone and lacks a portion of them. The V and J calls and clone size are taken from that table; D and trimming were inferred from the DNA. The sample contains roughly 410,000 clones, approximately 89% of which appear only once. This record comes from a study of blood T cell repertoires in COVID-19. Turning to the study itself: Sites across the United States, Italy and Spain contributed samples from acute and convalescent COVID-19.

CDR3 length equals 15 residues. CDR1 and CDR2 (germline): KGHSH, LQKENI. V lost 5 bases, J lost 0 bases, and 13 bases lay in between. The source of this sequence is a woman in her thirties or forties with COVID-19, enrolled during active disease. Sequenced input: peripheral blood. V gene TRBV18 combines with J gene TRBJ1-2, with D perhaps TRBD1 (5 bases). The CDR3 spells CASSTDRGTNYGYTF. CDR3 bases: TGTGCCAGCTCAACTGACAGAGGAACTAACTATGGCTACACCTTC.